This TCR beta chain was recorded in a study of regulatory T cells in long-lasting Graves disease. Comments on this clonotype: Its antigen is not identified.

Time point meaning: persistent/refractory GD, antithyroid drugs over 5 years with positive TRAb. RNA isolated from PBMCs was used to make the TCR library. Enrollment of patients was through an endocrinology department in Xi'an, China. iRepertoire HTBI primers and Arm-PCR of CDR3 regions built TCR beta libraries. TCRdb recomputed calls from the multiplex PCR reads with MiXCR, one row per CDR3 protein. The data contain about 460,000 distinct CDR3 sequences, roughly 23% of them seen just once; the ten biggest clones take up approximately 14%. General observations from the study: Lower TCR diversity was seen in persistent Graves' patients than in newly diagnosed ones. Patients with persistent disease showed a bias toward TRBV28, TRBJ1-2 and TRBJ2-5.

This CDR3 has 15 amino acids. Looked up from germline, CDR1 is MNHNS and CDR2 is SASEGT. The ends lost 8 bases at V and 6 bases at J; junction bases unmatched: 8. The source of this sequence is a female donor with Graves disease. Sequenced material: peripheral blood mononuclear cells (PBMCs), taken when the disease was refractory, from a patient treated with antithyroid drugs. This chain uses TRBV6-1 with TRBJ2-2; 11 bases fit TRBD1. The chain's CDR3 is CASRTGTGGSGELFF. The DNA for the CDR3 is TGTGCCAGCCGAACCGGGACAGGGGGTTCCGGGGAGCTGTTTTTT.